This entry lists 21 T cell receptor beta chains sequenced from one sample in a study of T cells in Graves' hyperthyroidism and ophthalmopathy. Amplified TCR beta CDR3 regions came from RNA transcripts. Initially, a first-round RT-PCR of the TCR CDR3 employed the HTBI primer set. TCRdb recomputed calls from the multiplex PCR reads with MiXCR, one row per CDR3 protein. Of approximately 380,000 distinct CDR3 sequences listed, approximately 19% were seen once; the top ten hold 3% to 4.5%. The specimen was blood. All receptors derive from a woman between 18 and 30 years old with Graves' hyperthyroidism.

The count of this clonotype is one. The genes are TRBV28 and TRBJ1-1, with D possibly matching TRBD1 (5 bases). Per germline, CDR1 MDHEN and CDR2 SYDVKM. The V and J ends lost 9 bases and 0 bases respectively, with 17 bases between them. This CDR3 comprises 15 residues. CDR3 region: CASQDGGGVNTEAFF. The CDR3 region has the DNA TGTGCCAGTCAGGATGGGGGGGGTGTGAACACTGAAGCTTTCTTT. Drawing the rest from reference TRBV28 and TRBJ1-1, the complete variable domain is DVKVTQSSRYLVKRTGEKVFLECVQDMDHENMFWYRQDPGLGLRLIYFSYDVKMKEKGDIPEGYSVSREKKERFSLILESASTNQTSMYLCASQDGGGVNTEAFFGQGTRLTVV.

This clonotype has just a few counts. The chain carries TRBV19 and TRBJ2-6; D unclear. The CDR3 length is 16 residues. Germline V CDR1 and CDR2: LNHDA, SQIVND (reference sequence). Trimming left V 2 bases short and J 1 base short, with 9 bases between. The CDR3 is CASSINGLSGANVLTF. The DNA for the CDR3 is TGTGCCAGTAGTATAAATGGCCTTTCTGGGGCCAACGTCCTGACTTTC.

The V gene is TRBV7-2, the J gene TRBJ1-2; weak D call: TRBD1 (5 bases). The CDR3 consists of 13 residues. Germline values: CDR1 SGHTA, CDR2 FQGNSA. With 4 bases removed from V and 6 bases from J, the gap between germline ends came to 12 bases. CDR3 in amino acids: CASSYTAGDGYTF. The CDR3 nucleotides are TGTGCCAGCAGCTATACAGCGGGGGATGGCTACACCTTC.

This clonotype came up many times. The chain carries TRBV30 and TRBJ2-6; a possible D gene is TRBD1 (6 bases). The V end was cut by 2 bases, the J end by 4 bases, with 12 bases between. Germline CDR1 reads GTSNPN; CDR2 reads SVGIG (reference sequence). The CDR3 totals 15 residues. CDR3 nucleotide sequence: TGTGCCTGGAGTTTCACAGGGATGGGGGCCAACGTCCTGACTTTC. Residues: CAWSFTGMGANVLTF.

In its sample, this clonotype was seen many times. The chain recombines TRBV7-3 with TRBJ2-2; no reliable D call. CDR3 length equals 12 residues. Trimming pared 6 bases from V and 7 bases from J, leaving 9 bases between. Germline CDR1 SGHTA, CDR2 FQGTGA. The CDR3 protein is CASSAPGGELFF. The CDR3 DNA sequence: TGTGCCAGCAGTGCACCTGGCGGGGAGCTGTTTTTT.

V and J are TRBV6-1 and TRBJ1-1, with TRBD1 matching 7 bases. The germline V gene has CDR1 MNHNS and CDR2 SASEGT. V trimming: 8 bases; J trimming: 4 bases; junction bases outside the gene matches: 7. This CDR3 region has 13 residues. CDR3 amino acids: CASGVQGGTEAFF. Here the CDR3 DNA reads TGTGCCAGCGGAGTGCAGGGGGGCACTGAAGCTTTCTTT.

This clonotype has ten or more counts. This rearrangement joins TRBV19 to TRBJ1-5, with a possible D match to TRBD1 (5 bases). With 5 bases removed from V and 4 bases from J, the gap between germline ends came to 12 bases. CDR3 length: 14 amino acids. Germline CDR1 is LNHDA and CDR2 is SQIVND (reference sequence). The CDR3, as DNA: TGTGCCAGTAGTTCCGGGACTCAAAATCAGCCCCAGCATTTT. Protein sequence: CASSSGTQNQPQHF.

This rearrangement joins TRBV28 to TRBJ2-7; 10 bases fit TRBD1. Germline CDR1 is MDHEN and CDR2 is SYDVKM. The CDR3 totals 17 residues. With V trimmed by 6 bases and J by 3 bases, 14 bases remained unmatched. The CDR3 region has the DNA TGTGCCAGCAGACGTGGGGGTGGTAGGACAGGGGGCTACGAGCAGTACTTC. Its protein is CASRRGGGRTGGYEQYF.

This chain links TRBV7-3 with TRBJ2-7; 8 bases agree with TRBD2. Germline V gene sequence: CDR1 SGHTA, CDR2 FQGTGA. The ends lost 2 bases at V and 6 bases at J; junction bases unmatched: 12. This CDR3 contains 16 residues. The CDR3 loop reads CASSLLPAGEWGEQYF. CDR3 nucleotides: TGTGCCAGCAGCTTATTGCCAGCGGGGGAGTGGGGCGAGCAGTACTTC. Supplemented by reference TRBV7-3 and TRBJ2-7, the full variable domain reads GAGVSQTPSNKVTEKGKYVELRCDPISGHTALYWYRQSLGQGPEFLIYFQGTGAADDSGLPNDRFFAVRPEGSVSTLKIQRTERGDSAVYLCASSLLPAGEWGEQYFGPGTRLTVT.

In this sample, this clonotype turned up many times. The gene calls are TRBV11-2 and TRBJ2-7; no reliable D call. V dropped 2 bases and J dropped 6 bases, with 8 bases sitting between them. This CDR3 comprises 12 residues. Germline CDR1 SGHAT, CDR2 FQNNGV. In DNA form, the CDR3 reads TGTGCCAGCAGCTTATGGCAGAGCGAGCAGTACTTC. Its protein product is CASSLWQSEQYF.

Written as DNA, the CDR3 is TGTGCCAGTAGTATAGTTAGGCAGGGGGGTGGCTACACCTTC. Translation gives CASSIVRQGGGYTF. This rearrangement joins TRBV19 to TRBJ1-2, with 7 bases aligning to TRBD1. J gave up 7 bases and V 1 base, and 6 bases lay outside the gene matches. This CDR3 is built from 14 residues. Germline V CDR1 and CDR2: LNHDA, SQIVND (reference sequence).

This clonotype was seen many times. This chain connects TRBV6-1 to TRBJ2-7; D is unresolved. CDR1 and CDR2 from the germline V gene are MNHNS and SASEGT. V dropped 5 bases and J dropped 4 bases, with 12 bases sitting between them. The CDR3 is 13 amino acids. The CDR3 protein is CASSQGHPYEQYF. DNA of the CDR3: TGTGCCAGCAGTCAAGGGCACCCTTACGAGCAGTACTTC.

V is TRBV6-2 or TRBV6-3 and J is TRBJ2-5, with 10 nucleotides matching TRBD2. V trimming: 4 bases; J trimming: 5 bases; junction bases outside the gene matches: 7. Per germline, CDR1 MNHEY and CDR2 SVGEGT. The CDR3 extends over 15 amino acids. The CDR3 region is CASSLSGGALETQYF. DNA of the CDR3: TGTGCCAGCAGTTTAAGCGGGGGGGCCCTCGAGACCCAGTACTTC.

The chain carries TRBV12-3 or TRBV12-4 and TRBJ1-5; 8 positions agree with TRBD1. The length of the CDR3 is 15 residues. Losses at the gene ends were 2 bases for V and 6 bases for J; bases not matched to a gene: 6. The CDR3 region is CASSLRTGWGQPQHF. The CDR3 region has the DNA TGTGCCAGCAGTTTACGGACAGGGTGGGGTCAGCCCCAGCATTTT.

This clonotype was detected ten times or more. Sequence at one end of the junction differs from germline and may be a read error. The chain employs TRBV5-1 and TRBJ2-7; D gene uncertain. Germline-derived CDR1 and CDR2 are SGHRS and YFSETQ. The CDR3 loop spans 13 amino acids. The CDR3, as DNA: TGTGCCAGCAGCTTAGACGGCTCCTACGAGCAGTACTTC. It is translated as CASSLDGSYEQYF.

This clonotype showed up many times. This chain uses TRBV2 with TRBJ2-5, with 11 bases that match TRBD1. Trimming cost V 8 bases and J 4 bases; bases outside gene matches: 3. The CDR3 runs to 13 residues. Germline CDR1 SNHLY, CDR2 FYNNEI. DNA of the CDR3: TGTGCCAGCCTGGGACAGGGGGTAGAGACCCAGTACTTC. Residues: CASLGQGVETQYF.

This clonotype occurred many times. The chain employs TRBV19 and TRBJ1-5, with 11 bases fitting TRBD1. The V and J ends lost 3 bases and 7 bases, in that order; junction bases with no gene match: 2. This CDR3 contains 14 residues. Germline V gene data show CDR1 as LNHDA and CDR2 as SQIVND (reference sequence). CDR3 DNA sequence: TGTGCCAGTAGTATCAGGACAGGGGGCCAGCCCCAGCATTTT. Translating it yields CASSIRTGGQPQHF. Full variable domain (missing parts from reference TRBV19 and TRBJ1-5): DGGITQSPKYLFRKEGQNVTLSCEQNLNHDAMYWYRQDPGQGLRLIYYSQIVNDFQKGDIAEGYSVSREKKESFPLTVTSAQKNPTAFYLCASSIRTGGQPQHFGDGTRLSIL.

This clonotype was counted many times. V usage is TRBV18 and J usage is TRBJ2-5; D is undetermined. V lost 5 bases, J lost 2 bases, and 9 bases lay in between. The CDR3 spans 13 residues. Germline V CDR1 and CDR2: KGHSH, LQKENI. The chain's CDR3 is CASSTEVQETQYF. In nucleotides, the CDR3 is TGTGCCAGCTCAACGGAAGTTCAAGAGACCCAGTACTTC.

This clonotype was counted at least ten times. The J gene is TRBJ2-7, the V gene TRBV9, with 7 bases that match TRBD1. Germline V gene sequence: CDR1 SGDLS, CDR2 YYNGEE. With V trimmed by 8 bases and J by 7 bases, 12 bases remained unmatched. CDR3 length: 13 residues. The CDR3 nucleotides read TGTGCCAGTAGCAGGGACAGTGTAACGGAGCAGTACTTC. It specifies CASSRDSVTEQYF. Variable domain in full (rest from reference TRBV9 and TRBJ2-7): DSGVTQTPKHLITATGQRVTLRCSPRSGDLSVYWYQQSLDQGLQFLIQYYNGEERAKGNILERFSAQQFPDLHSELNLSSLELGDSALYFCASSRDSVTEQYFGPGTRLTVT.

Remarks on this clonotype: At one end, the junction sequence differs from germline, possibly due to a read error. The chain has TRBV12-3 or TRBV12-4 and TRBJ2-7; a possible D gene is TRBD2 (5 bases). The CDR3 covers 14 residues. CDR3: CASRNGIGNYDQYF. Here the CDR3 DNA reads TGTGCCAGCAGAAACGGGATAGGAAACTACGATCAGTACTTC.

This clonotype was seen repeatedly, ten times or more. The rearrangement uses TRBV9 and TRBJ1-1; a possible D gene is TRBD1 (5 bases). Trimming cost V 4 bases and J 1 base, with 11 bases left between them. The CDR3 is 14 amino acids. Germline V CDR1 and CDR2: SGDLS, YYNGEE. CDR3 sequence reads: CASSPGGSNTEAFF. CDR3 coding DNA: TGTGCCAGCAGCCCTGGGGGGTCGAACACTGAAGCTTTCTTT.